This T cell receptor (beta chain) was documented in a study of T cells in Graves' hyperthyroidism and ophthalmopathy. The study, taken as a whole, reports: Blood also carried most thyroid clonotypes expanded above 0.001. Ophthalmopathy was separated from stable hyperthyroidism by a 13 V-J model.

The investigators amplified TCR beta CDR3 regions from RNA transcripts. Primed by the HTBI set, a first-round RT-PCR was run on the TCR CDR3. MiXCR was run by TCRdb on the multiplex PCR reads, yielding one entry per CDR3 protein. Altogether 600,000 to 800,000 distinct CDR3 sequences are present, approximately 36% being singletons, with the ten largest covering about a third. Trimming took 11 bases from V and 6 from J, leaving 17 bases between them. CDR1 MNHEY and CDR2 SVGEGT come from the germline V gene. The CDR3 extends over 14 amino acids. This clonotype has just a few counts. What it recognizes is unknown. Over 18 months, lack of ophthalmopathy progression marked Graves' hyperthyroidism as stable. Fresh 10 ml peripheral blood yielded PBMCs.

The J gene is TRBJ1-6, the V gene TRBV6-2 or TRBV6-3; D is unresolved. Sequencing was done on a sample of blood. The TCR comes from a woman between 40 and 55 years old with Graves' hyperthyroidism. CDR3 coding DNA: TGTGCCTTAAAGGAAGGCTCCGGTAATTCACCCCTCCACTTT. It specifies CALKEGSGNSPLHF.